This T cell receptor beta chain was captured in a study of cytomegalovirus exposure and HLA in healthy donors. On this clone itself: Its antigen remains unknown.

Germline V CDR1 and CDR2: MNHEY, SMNVEV (reference sequence). The J segment lost 3 bases and the V segment lost 0 bases, leaving 5 bases of the junction unmatched. The CDR3 runs 16 residues. Study-level results: Sequencing depth roughly uniform across donors was assumed in presence/absence analyses. As a later analysis showed, several of the most significant clusters appeared to be linked to common viral pathogens. Later work associated over 15,000 TCR beta sequences with HLA alleles at 0.05 false discovery rate. It was confirmed in vitro that a few of the CMV-associated chains were specific for CMV antigens.

It was with 60 Vbeta and 13 Jbeta primers that the PCR ran. Profiled with immunoSEQ multiplex PCR; TCRdb holds only in-frame clones, not every one. The table includes 250,000 or so clones, around 90% detected once. The chain uses TRBV27 and TRBJ2-1; 7 bases are a match to TRBD2. The TCR comes from a girl aged 2-10 years in good health and CMV-seronegative. The specimen was PBMCs. CDR3 coding DNA: TGTGCCAGCAGTTTATCCGGACTAGTCCGCTACAATGAGCAGTTCTTC. Encoded protein: CASSLSGLVRYNEQFF.